This T cell receptor (beta chain) stems from a study of cytomegalovirus exposure and HLA in healthy donors. Study background: Some 87 million unique TCRs from HLA-typed donors were held in an early release of data.

This clone appeared a few times. The target antigen is unknown. These donors, healthy bone marrow donors, were studied. Though nominally healthy at sampling, donors likely had unrecorded immune exposures. PCR amplification relied on 60 Vbeta primers (plus 13 Jbeta primers). The repertoire was sequenced with immunoSEQ multiplex PCR; TCRdb's copy has only in-frame clones and lacks some. The table lists 140,000 to 150,000 clones, about four fifths of them singletons. The V gene lost 6 bases and the J gene lost 4 bases, with 12 bases spanning the gap. From germline, CDR1 is MNHNY and CDR2 SVGAGI (reference sequence). The CDR3 covers 13 residues. Study outcomes and limitations: Further analysis, carried out later, found HLA-associated TCR beta chains more clonally expanded than equally common other chains.

The chain has TRBV6-6 and TRBJ2-5, with D possibly matching TRBD2 (6 bases). Sequencing was carried out using PBMCs. This TCR came from a man aged 35-49 years in good health and CMV-seronegative. CDR3 region: CASRPAGGETQYF. CDR3 coding DNA: TGTGCCAGCAGGCCCGCCGGGGGAGAGACCCAGTACTTC.